This record concerns one TCR beta chain sequence. The data were taken from a study of blood T cell repertoires in COVID-19. Study-wide background: The samples span acute and convalescent COVID-19 from the United States, Italy and Spain. From T cells, B-cell-depleted T cells, or PBMCs came the material, which was cDNA or gDNA.

In the study's own analysis: Researchers report that nucleated cell counts were estimated from reference gene primer amplification. Here immunoSEQ multiplex PCR was the method, and the copy in TCRdb shows in-frame clones only, minus some. That table supplies the V and J calls and clone size; D and trimming were determined from the DNA. This repertoire shows 50,000 to 75,000 clones, around 73% found once; its top ten account for roughly 21%. V lost 2 bases and J lost 5; bases outside the gene matches: 3. The CDR3 has 14 amino acids. Germline V gene sequence: CDR1 LGHNA, CDR2 YNFKEQ. Sequencing used peripheral blood. This TCR came from a man aged 80 or over with active or convalescent COVID-19. J is TRBJ1-2 and V is TRBV4-2, with 9 nucleotides matching TRBD1. The CDR3 loop reads CASSQQQGAYGYTF. The DNA for the CDR3 is TGTGCCAGCAGCCAACAACAGGGGGCGTATGGCTACACCTTC.